A single sample is the source of the 29 T cell receptor beta chains below, sequenced in a study of blood T cell repertoires in COVID-19. Produced via immunoSEQ multiplex PCR; TCRdb's table is partial and in-frame only. The sample holds 88,000 or so clones, 75% to 90% seen once. The sequenced sample consisted of peripheral blood. These receptors originate from a man between 60 and 75 years old with acute or convalescent COVID-19.

CDR3 protein: CASSQEALRFQETQYF. The DNA of the CDR3 is TGCGCCAGCAGCCAAGAAGCTTTACGGTTCCAAGAGACCCAGTACTTC. The chain carries TRBV4-1 and TRBJ2-5; D unresolved. The V end was cut by 0 bases, the J end by 1 base, with 12 bases between. Germline CDR1 is MGHRA and CDR2 is YSYEKL. The CDR3 has 16 residues.

The chain links TRBV9 to TRBJ1-1; TRBD1 is a possible D gene (5 bases). This CDR3 is 15 amino acids long. The V end was cut by 0 bases, the J end by 11 bases, with 20 bases between. Germline V lookup: CDR1 SGDLS, CDR2 YYNGEE. DNA for the CDR3: TGTGCCAGCAGCGTAGGCGCGGGTACAGAGGGGAGGGCTTTCTTT. Encoded protein: CASSVGAGTEGRAFF.

The chain combines TRBV2 with TRBJ1-4, with D unresolved. Germline-derived CDR1 and CDR2 are SNHLY and FYNNEI. V was pared by 8 bases and J by 5 bases, with 12 bases between. The CDR3 length is 13 residues. Written as DNA, the CDR3 is TGTGCCAGCGTTACAGAAGAGAATGAAAAACTGTTTTTT. It specifies CASVTEENEKLFF.

J is TRBJ1-1 and V is TRBV28; possibly TRBD1 for D (5 bases). V gave up 5 bases and J gave up 4 bases, with 14 bases separating them. Germline CDR1 reads MDHEN; CDR2 reads SYDVKM. CDR3 length: 14 amino acids. The CDR3, as DNA: TGTGCCAGCAGTCGGGACGGCGGGGCCACTGAAGCTTTCTTT. Translating gives CASSRDGGATEAFF.

The J gene is TRBJ2-3, the V gene TRBV3-1 (or the pseudogene TRBV3-2), with 14 bases lining up with TRBD2. Germline V gene data show CDR1 as LGHDT and CDR2 as YNNKEL (reference sequence). With V trimmed by 3 bases and J by 2 bases, 4 bases remained unmatched. The CDR3 covers 17 residues. CDR3: CASSQGLAGVFTDTQYF. For the CDR3, the DNA is TGTGCCAGCAGCCAGGGACTAGCGGGAGTTTTCACAGATACGCAGTATTTT.

The chain uses TRBV5-1 and TRBJ2-7; D ambiguous. Trimming removed 1 base at V and 0 bases at J, with 11 bases between. Germline values: CDR1 SGHRS, CDR2 YFSETQ. The CDR3 consists of 15 residues. CDR3 nucleotide sequence: TGCGCCAGCAGCTTGACGGTTTGGAGCTCCTACGAGCAGTACTTC. Protein sequence: CASSLTVWSSYEQYF.

The rearrangement links TRBV12-5 to TRBJ1-5; TRBD1 is a possible D gene (6 bases). Germline CDR1 and CDR2: LGHNT and FRNRAP. This CDR3 region has 14 residues. Trimming left V 7 bases short and J 7 bases short, with 17 bases between. CDR3 region: CASASGGARQPQHF. The CDR3 DNA sequence: TGTGCTAGTGCCTCGGGGGGGGCGCGACAGCCCCAGCATTTT.

This clone was counted a single time. J is TRBJ1-5 and V is TRBV6-5, with D unclear. The V gene lost 0 bases and the J gene lost 3 bases, with 3 bases spanning the gap. The CDR3 has 13 amino acids. The V gene's germline CDR1 is MNHEY and CDR2 SVGAGI. The CDR3: CASSYSANQPQHF. CDR3 DNA: TGTGCCAGCAGTTACTCGGCCAATCAGCCCCAGCATTTT.

The chain has TRBV10-3 and TRBJ2-1; possible D gene TRBD1, 5 bases. CDR3 length: 15 amino acids. The V end lost 7 bases, the J end lost 0 bases, and 13 bases lay between the germline ends. The germline V gene has CDR1 ENHRY and CDR2 SYGVKD. The DNA for the CDR3 is TGTGCCATCATGGGGCAGACGTCCTCCTACAATGAGCAGTTCTTC. This encodes CAIMGQTSSYNEQFF.

V is TRBV5-1 and J is TRBJ2-7, with 10 bases lining up with TRBD2. V lost 7 bases, J lost 7 bases, and 14 bases stayed unmatched. The germline V gene has CDR1 SGHRS and CDR2 YFSETQ. The CDR3 is 15 residues long. This CDR3 is CASQREGLASGEQYF. The CDR3 coding sequence is TGCGCCAGCCAGCGGGAGGGCCTCGCTAGCGGGGAGCAGTACTTC.

The rearrangement links TRBV6-2 or TRBV6-3 to TRBJ2-1, with 8 bases that match TRBD2. The CDR3 length is 14 residues. Germline-derived CDR1 and CDR2 are MNHEY and SVGEGT. V dropped 6 bases and J dropped 7; count of bases not matched to a gene: 8. The CDR3 coding sequence is TGTGCCAGCAGCCTCTCACGGGGGGGGAATGAGCAGTTCTTC. This encodes CASSLSRGGNEQFF.

This chain links TRBV7-2 with TRBJ1-2; D might be TRBD1 (5 bases). The CDR3 length is 16 residues. Trimming left V 5 bases short and J 0 bases short, with 16 bases between. The germline V gene encodes CDR1 SGHTA and CDR2 FQGNSA. This CDR3 is CASSPNRQTTNYGYTF. The CDR3 nucleotides are TGTGCCAGCAGCCCCAACCGACAGACGACTAACTATGGCTACACCTTC.

This clone has a handful of counts. The chain is built from TRBV5-1 and TRBJ2-2; TRBD2 aligns across 7 bases. V shed 3 bases, J shed 1 base, and the junction held 0 bases outside the gene matches. Germline V lookup: CDR1 SGHRS, CDR2 YFSETQ. This CDR3 has 14 amino acids. The CDR3, as DNA: TGCGCCAGCAGCTCTAGCGGGAACACCGGGGAGCTGTTTTTT. As protein: CASSSSGNTGELFF.

The chain combines TRBV4-3 with TRBJ1-1; D is ambiguous. The V end lost 2 bases, the J end lost 3 bases, and 13 bases lay between the germline ends. The CDR3 spans 15 residues. Germline CDR1 reads LGHNA; CDR2 reads YSLEER. CDR3 sequence: CASSQLSVSHTEAFF. The CDR3 DNA is TGCGCCAGCAGCCAATTAAGTGTTAGCCACACTGAAGCTTTCTTT.

The V and J genes are TRBV5-1 and TRBJ2-3, with D tentatively TRBD1 (6 bases). Trimming removed 2 bases from V and 4 bases from J, with 14 bases in between. Germline V lookup: CDR1 SGHRS, CDR2 YFSETQ. The CDR3 runs 15 residues. In DNA form, the CDR3 reads TGCGCCAGCAGCTTACGGGACATGTCTTCAGATACGCAGTATTTT. Protein sequence: CASSLRDMSSDTQYF.

This sequence joins TRBV19 and TRBJ2-3; 8 bases are shared with TRBD1. CDR3 length: 16 residues. With 5 bases clipped from V and 3 bases from J, the junction kept 10 bases outside the gene matches. Germline assignment: CDR1 LNHDA and CDR2 SQIVND (reference sequence). The CDR3 DNA reads TGTGCCAGTAGTTTCTTCCGGACAGGGAAGACAGATACGCAGTATTTT. It translates to CASSFFRTGKTDTQYF.

The chain combines TRBV27 with TRBJ1-6; possible D gene TRBD1, 5 bases. Looked up from germline, CDR1 is MNHEY and CDR2 is SMNVEV (reference sequence). V lost 6 bases and J 7 bases, leaving 13 bases between the germline ends. This CDR3 comprises 14 residues. This CDR3 is CASRTVGLNSPLHF. CDR3 DNA sequence: TGTGCCAGCAGGACAGTGGGTCTAAATTCACCCCTCCACTTT.

J is TRBJ2-7 and V is TRBV18; 9 bases line up with TRBD2. V shed 6 bases, J shed 2 bases, and the junction held 8 bases outside the gene matches. CDR1 and CDR2 from the germline V gene are KGHSH and LQKENI. The CDR3 length is 15 residues. The chain's CDR3 is CASSKDSGSPYEQYF. The DNA of the CDR3 is TGTGCCAGCTCGAAGGATAGCGGGAGTCCCTACGAGCAGTACTTC.

V and J are TRBV18 and TRBJ2-6, with D tentatively TRBD2 (5 bases). V dropped 3 bases and J dropped 2 bases, with 5 bases sitting between them. The CDR3 consists of 14 residues. CDR1 and CDR2 (germline): KGHSH, LQKENI. The CDR3 loop reads CASSPGAGANVLTF. The CDR3 nucleotides are TGTGCCAGCTCACCGGGAGCTGGGGCCAACGTCCTGACTTTC.

The rearrangement joins TRBV2 to TRBJ2-4, with 9 bases lining up with TRBD1. The CDR3 length is 19 residues. V was clipped by 4 bases and J by 1 base; unmatched bases: 14. Germline CDR1 and CDR2: SNHLY and FYNNEI. In DNA, the CDR3 is TGTGCCAGCAGTGCCCACAACCCCGGGACAGGGTCCGCCAAAAACATTCAGTACTTC. Translation: CASSAHNPGTGSAKNIQYF.

This clone turned up a few times. This sequence joins TRBV7-2 and TRBJ1-1; D gene ambiguous. V was trimmed by 0 bases and J by 9 bases, leaving 11 bases between them. Looked up from germline, CDR1 is SGHTA and CDR2 is FQGNSA. The CDR3 totals 13 residues. The CDR3 region has the DNA TGTGCCAGCAGCTTAGCGGAGGGCGTGAAAGCTTTCTTT. It translates to CASSLAEGVKAFF.

The chain is built from TRBV23-1 and TRBJ2-7; tentatively, D is TRBD1 (6 bases). TRBV23-1 is assigned to the ORF class and has an uncertain function. The ends were cut back, 0 bases at V and 6 bases at J, with 18 bases in the middle. This CDR3 is built from 16 residues. The CDR3 DNA is TGCGCCAGCAGTCAATCGGGTATGGCCTCCAGGGGCGAGCAGTACTTC. Encoded protein: CASSQSGMASRGEQYF.

The chain couples TRBV10-2 to TRBJ1-3; 10 bases match TRBD1. Germline V gene data show CDR1 as WSHSY and CDR2 as SAAADI. Trimming took 6 bases from V and 2 from J; bases not matched to a gene: 4. This CDR3 spans 15 amino acids. CDR3: CASRTGGNAGNTIYF. DNA of the CDR3: TGCGCCAGCAGGACAGGGGGCAACGCTGGAAACACCATATATTTT.

This sequence joins TRBV19 and TRBJ1-3, with TRBD1 matching over 7 bases. Germline CDR1 is LNHDA and CDR2 is SQIVND (reference sequence). CDR3 length: 15 residues. Trimming at V came to 3 bases and at J to 4 bases, leaving 6 bases not matched to a gene. The CDR3 DNA is TGTGCCAGTAGTATCCCGACAGGGTTAGGAAACACCATATATTTT. Its translation is CASSIPTGLGNTIYF. The full variable domain, in which reference TRBV19 and TRBJ1-3 provide the parts outside the CDR3, is DGGITQSPKYLFRKEGQNVTLSCEQNLNHDAMYWYRQDPGQGLRLIYYSQIVNDFQKGDIAEGYSVSREKKESFPLTVTSAQKNPTAFYLCASSIPTGLGNTIYFGEGSWLTVV.

The rearrangement uses TRBV12-3 or TRBV12-4 and TRBJ1-1; D uncertain. V dropped 3 bases and J dropped 5 bases, with 7 bases sitting between them. The CDR3 loop spans 12 amino acids. The DNA for the CDR3 is TGTGCCAGCAGTTTCTACAGTACTGAAGCTTTCTTT. Translating gives CASSFYSTEAFF.

This chain connects TRBV30 to TRBJ1-2; D might be TRBD1 (6 bases). Germline lookup yields CDR1 GTSNPN and CDR2 SVGIG (reference sequence). This CDR3 has 13 amino acids. V was trimmed by 3 bases and J by 6 bases, leaving 14 bases between them. The CDR3 DNA follows: TGTGCCTGGAGCGTGCAACAGGGTCATGGCTACACCTTC. Amino acid sequence: CAWSVQQGHGYTF. Combining the CDR3 with reference TRBV30 and TRBJ1-2 gives the whole variable domain SQTIHQWPATLVQPVGSPLSLECTVEGTSNPNLYWYRQAAGRGLQLLFYSVGIGQISSEVPQNLSASRPQDRQFILSSKKLLLSDSGFYLCAWSVQQGHGYTFGSGTRLTVV.

In nucleotides, the CDR3 is TGCGCCAGCAGCGCGCAGGGGAATGGCTACACCTTC. Translating it yields CASSAQGNGYTF. J is TRBJ1-2 and V is TRBV5-1; D perhaps matches TRBD1 (6 bases). V was trimmed by 4 bases and J by 6 bases, leaving 10 bases between them. This CDR3 comprises 12 residues. Germline V gene data show CDR1 as SGHRS and CDR2 as YFSETQ. Full variable domain (outside the CDR3, taken from reference TRBV5-1 and TRBJ1-2): KAGVTQTPRYLIKTRGQQVTLSCSPISGHRSVSWYQQTPGQGLQFLFEYFSETQRNKGNFPGRFSGRQFSNSRSEMNVSTLELGDSALYLCASSAQGNGYTFGSGTRLTVV.

This clone has a handful of counts. The V gene is TRBV7-3, the J gene TRBJ2-3; D perhaps matches TRBD2 (6 bases). CDR3 length equals 14 residues. Between the trimmed V and J ends, which lost 2 bases and 4 bases, there was a span of 10 bases. The germline V gene has CDR1 SGHTA and CDR2 FQGTGA. CDR3 in DNA: TGTGCCAGCAGCTTAGGAGGGAGCTCAGATACGCAGTATTTT. Translating it yields CASSLGGSSDTQYF.

The chain recombines TRBV6-2 or TRBV6-3 with TRBJ1-1; D call uncertain. CDR1 and CDR2 from the germline V gene are MNHEY and SVGEGT. The CDR3 runs 11 residues. Trimming stripped 5 bases from V and 6 bases from J, with 7 bases between. CDR3 residues: CASSRYPEAFF. Written as DNA, the CDR3 is TGTGCCAGCAGTCGTTATCCTGAAGCTTTCTTT.